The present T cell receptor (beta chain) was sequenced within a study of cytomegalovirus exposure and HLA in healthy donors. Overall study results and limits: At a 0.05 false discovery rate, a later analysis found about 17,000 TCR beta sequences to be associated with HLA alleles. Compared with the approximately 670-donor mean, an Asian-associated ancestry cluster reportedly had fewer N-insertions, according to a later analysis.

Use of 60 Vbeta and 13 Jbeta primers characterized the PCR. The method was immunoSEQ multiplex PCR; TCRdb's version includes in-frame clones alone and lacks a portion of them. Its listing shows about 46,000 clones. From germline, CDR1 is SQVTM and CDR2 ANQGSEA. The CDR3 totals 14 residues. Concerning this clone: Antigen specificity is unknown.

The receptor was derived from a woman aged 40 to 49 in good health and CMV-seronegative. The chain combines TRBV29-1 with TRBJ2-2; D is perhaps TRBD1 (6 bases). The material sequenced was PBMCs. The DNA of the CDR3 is TGCACCCATTCGGGCAGGGGGAACACCGGGGAGCTGTTTTTT. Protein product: CTHSGRGNTGELFF.